Below, 29 T cell receptor beta chains from the same sample are listed, as sequenced in a study of T cell responses to AZD1222 COVID-19 vaccine (dated by TCRdb to the early 2020s). Library preparation used the immunoSEQ multiplex PCR assay. As stored in TCRdb, this immuneACCESS dataset retains in-frame rearrangements with V and J assigned. A fraction of the clones does not appear; measured against another copy, unresolved V genes explain less than half of the discrepancy, and the remainder lacks a known reason. The sample yields 95,000 to 150,000 clones; 70% to 90% were counted once. Jointly, the top ten make up about 2.4% of the sample. The label giving this sample's time point can be read as: baseline before first vaccination. Sequenced here: peripheral blood, sampled on day 0 of AZD1222 vaccination. The receptors were gathered from an adult in good health.

The V call is TRBV3-1 (or the pseudogene TRBV3-2), the J call TRBJ1-5; 9 nucleotides line up with TRBD1. With V trimmed by 5 bases and J by 6 bases, 5 bases remained unmatched. CDR1 and CDR2 from the germline V gene are LGHDT and YNNKEL (reference sequence). CDR3 length: 14 amino acids. The CDR3 is CASSRTGASQPQHF. The CDR3 nucleotides read TGTGCCAGCAGCAGGACAGGGGCCAGTCAGCCCCAGCATTTT.

The V and J genes are TRBV6-5 and TRBJ1-1; no clear D. Looked up from germline, CDR1 is MNHEY and CDR2 is SVGAGI. The CDR3 length is 14 residues. V lost 2 bases to trimming and J lost 3 bases, with 10 bases between them. CDR3 in amino acids: CASSYKGGDTEAFF. The CDR3 DNA reads TGTGCCAGCAGTTACAAGGGCGGGGACACTGAAGCTTTCTTT.

V gene TRBV21-1 combines with J gene TRBJ2-7. TRBV21-1 is marked as a pseudogene. This CDR3 spans 14 amino acids. CDR3 amino acids: CASSKVGQPYEQYF. The CDR3 DNA reads TGTGCCAGCAGCAAAGTAGGTCAGCCCTACGAGCAGTACTTC.

This chain links TRBV28 with TRBJ2-7, with 10 bases lining up with TRBD1. The CDR3 contains 18 residues. The germline V gene has CDR1 MDHEN and CDR2 SYDVKM. V was clipped by 1 base and J by 3 bases; unmatched bases: 12. The CDR3 region has the DNA TGTGCCAGCAGTTTATCTGTGACAGGGGGCCTCAGGGGCTACGAGCAGTACTTC. Residues: CASSLSVTGGLRGYEQYF.

The V call is TRBV5-6, the J call TRBJ1-2; no clear D gene. This CDR3 region has 15 residues. In germline, CDR1 is SGHDT, CDR2 YYEEEE. Trimming removed 5 bases from V and 2 bases from J, with 16 bases in between. The CDR3 spells CASRLEEGLNYGYTF. In nucleotides, the CDR3 is TGTGCCAGCAGGTTAGAGGAAGGACTAAACTATGGCTACACCTTC. Combining the CDR3 with reference TRBV5-6 and TRBJ1-2 gives the whole variable domain DAGVTQSPTHLIKTRGQQVTLRCSPKSGHDTVSWYQQALGQGPQFIFQYYEEEERQRGNFPDRFSGHQFPNYSSELNVNALLLGDSALYLCASRLEEGLNYGYTFGSGTRLTVV.

This chain uses TRBV24-1 with TRBJ1-5, with TRBD1 identical over 8 bases. This CDR3 is built from 13 residues. From germline, CDR1 is KGHDR and CDR2 SFDVKD. V was clipped by 9 bases and J by 3 bases; unmatched bases: 3. DNA for the CDR3: TGTGCCACCGGGGACAGGACCAATCAGCCCCAGCATTTT. Translated, it gives CATGDRTNQPQHF.

This chain links TRBV5-1 with TRBJ2-1, with TRBD1 matching over 10 bases. CDR1 is SGHRS and CDR2 is YFSETQ in the germline V gene. Losses at the gene ends were 2 bases for V and 5 bases for J; bases not matched to a gene: 7. The CDR3 runs to 16 residues. The CDR3 here is CASSFRPGTGDNEQFF. For the CDR3, the DNA is TGCGCCAGCAGCTTTAGGCCGGGGACAGGGGACAATGAGCAGTTCTTC.

This chain uses TRBV7-6 with TRBJ1-4, with TRBD1 as a possible D gene (5 bases). Germline loops: CDR1 SGHVS, CDR2 FNYEAQ. The ends were cut back, 1 base at V and 5 bases at J, with 11 bases in the middle. The CDR3 covers 15 residues. CDR3: CASSLGQGGNEKLFF. As DNA, the CDR3 is TGTGCCAGCAGCTTAGGGCAGGGTGGGAATGAAAAACTGTTTTTT.

The chain links TRBV11-1 to TRBJ2-3; TRBD1 might be the D (5 bases). The germline V and J ends were trimmed by 8 bases and 10 bases, with 13 bases remaining between them. CDR3 length equals 11 residues. Per the germline V gene, CDR1 is SGHAT and CDR2 is FQDESV (reference sequence). For the CDR3, the DNA is TGTGCCAGCTCTGAGGCAGGGCCGCAGTATTTT. As protein: CASSEAGPQYF.

The chain recombines TRBV5-1 with TRBJ1-2, with no clear D. The CDR3 spans 14 residues. V was trimmed by 2 bases and J by 6 bases, leaving 14 bases between them. CDR1 is SGHRS, CDR2 YFSETQ, per germline. The CDR3 DNA sequence: TGCGCCAGCAGCTTTAACGTCGGGGATGATGGCTACACCTTC. Amino acids: CASSFNVGDDGYTF.

J is TRBJ2-1 and V is TRBV13; perhaps TRBD1 as D (5 bases). CDR3 length equals 14 residues. The germline V gene encodes CDR1 PRHDT and CDR2 FYEKMQ (reference sequence). V gave up 3 bases and J gave up 7 bases, with 13 bases separating them. The CDR3 DNA reads as TGTGCCAGCAGCTTGGGGCAATACGGGAATGAGCAGTTCTTC. Encoded protein: CASSLGQYGNEQFF.

V and J are TRBV28 and TRBJ1-1; D uncertain. Trimming took off 7 bases at V and 5 bases at J, with 14 bases between the two ends. The CDR3 has 13 residues. Per the germline V gene, CDR1 is MDHEN and CDR2 is SYDVKM. DNA for the CDR3: TGTGCCAGCAATGACTTACTGGGGACTGAAGCTTTCTTT. It translates to CASNDLLGTEAFF.

In this sample, this clone turned up once. The chain couples TRBV28 to TRBJ2-1; the D gene is possibly TRBD1 (6 bases). Trimming left V 6 bases short and J 9 bases short, with 18 bases between. The CDR3 consists of 14 residues. Germline V CDR1 and CDR2: MDHEN, SYDVKM. This chain's CDR3 is CASSSWTVRGEQFF. The CDR3 nucleotides are TGTGCCAGCAGCTCATGGACAGTCAGGGGTGAGCAGTTCTTC.

The chain is built from TRBV11-2 and TRBJ1-1; D gene uncertain. CDR3 length: 13 residues. CDR1 and CDR2 (germline): SGHAT, FQNNGV. V lost 3 bases, J lost 4 bases, and 9 bases lay in between. This CDR3 reads CASSFGGRTEAFF. The CDR3 DNA reads TGTGCCAGCAGCTTTGGAGGCCGCACTGAAGCTTTCTTT.

The V and J genes are TRBV7-3 and TRBJ2-1; D is unclear. Germline V gene sequence: CDR1 SGHTA, CDR2 FQGTGA. This CDR3 comprises 13 residues. V gave up 3 bases and J gave up 4 bases, with 7 bases separating them. The CDR3 protein is CASSLTLYNEQFF. CDR3 bases: TGTGCCAGCAGCTTGACGCTTTACAATGAGCAGTTCTTC.

The chain recombines TRBV19 with TRBJ1-2, with D unresolved. Trimming took off 6 bases at V and 2 bases at J, with 10 bases between the two ends. CDR1 is LNHDA and CDR2 is SQIVND in the germline V gene (reference sequence). This CDR3 comprises 13 residues. The chain's CDR3 is CASRSPTNYGYTF. The CDR3 DNA sequence: TGTGCCAGTAGAAGCCCGACGAACTATGGCTACACCTTC.

This clone is a singleton in its sample. The rearrangement links TRBV5-8 to TRBJ1-2; weak D call: TRBD1 (5 bases). Germline lookup yields CDR1 SGHTS and CDR2 YDEGEE. The CDR3 is 14 residues long. The ends were cut back, 7 bases at V and 2 bases at J, with 15 bases in the middle. The CDR3 DNA is TGTGCCAGCCATAGAGGGGACGGGAACTATGGCTACACCTTC. It yields the protein CASHRGDGNYGYTF.

The chain uses TRBV11-3 and TRBJ1-1; D might be TRBD1 (5 bases). From germline, CDR1 is SGHNT and CDR2 YENEEA. The CDR3 is 13 amino acids. With 0 bases removed from V and 9 bases from J, the gap between germline ends came to 11 bases. The CDR3 DNA sequence: TGTGCCAGCAGCTTAGAGGAAGGGACCCAAGCTTTCTTT. Amino acid sequence: CASSLEEGTQAFF.

The chain carries TRBV24-1 and TRBJ2-7, with D possibly being TRBD1 (6 bases). V gave up 3 bases and J gave up 1 base, with 15 bases separating them. CDR1 and CDR2 (germline): KGHDR, SFDVKD. The CDR3 sequence is 16 residues long. CDR3 DNA sequence: TGTGCCACCAGTGATAGGGGCTCAGGGGAGTCCTACGAGCAGTACTTC. This gives the protein CATSDRGSGESYEQYF.

The gene calls are TRBV20-1 and TRBJ2-7; D might be TRBD1 or TRBD2, each matching 5 bases. Trimming stripped 2 bases from V and 13 bases from J, with 15 bases between. Germline V gives CDR1 DFQATT, CDR2 SNEGSKA (reference sequence). The CDR3 is 11 residues long. CDR3 nucleotide sequence: TGCAGTGCTAGATCGGGACCGGACCGCTACTTC. Amino acid sequence: CSARSGPDRYF.

The chain uses TRBV7-8 and TRBJ1-5; D not resolved. In germline, CDR1 is SGHVS, CDR2 FQNEAQ. Trimming pared 5 bases from V and 5 bases from J, leaving 10 bases between. This CDR3 comprises 13 residues. The CDR3 sequence is CASSGGVDQPQHF. CDR3 nucleotide sequence: TGTGCCAGCAGCGGAGGCGTGGATCAGCCCCAGCATTTT.

J is TRBJ2-7 and V is TRBV28; 8 nucleotides line up with TRBD1. The CDR3 is made up of 15 amino acids. J was trimmed by 7 bases and V by 4 bases; bases with no gene match: 12. Per the germline V gene, CDR1 is MDHEN and CDR2 is SYDVKM. The CDR3 DNA sequence: TGTGCCAGCAGTTATGGCAGGGGGCAAGGACGAGAGCAGTACTTC. Protein product: CASSYGRGQGREQYF.

V is TRBV14 and J is TRBJ1-2; 7 nucleotides align to TRBD1. Germline V gene data show CDR1 as SGHDN and CDR2 as FVKESK. The CDR3 covers 16 residues. V shed 0 bases, J shed 2 bases, and the junction held 6 bases outside the gene matches. The CDR3, as DNA: TGTGCCAGCAGCCAAGAATCGATCAGGGGGAACTATGGCTACACCTTC. It yields the protein CASSQESIRGNYGYTF.

The genes are TRBV7-2 and TRBJ2-1, with TRBD2 identical over 10 bases. The CDR3 has 18 amino acids. Germline V CDR1 and CDR2: SGHTA, FQGNSA. V lost 4 bases to trimming and J lost 10 bases; unmatched junction nucleotides: 19. This chain's CDR3 is CASSSTGRGLAGVGEQFF. DNA of the CDR3: TGTGCCAGCAGCTCAACGGGGCGAGGGCTAGCGGGAGTTGGGGAGCAGTTCTTC. Using reference TRBV7-2 and TRBJ2-1 for the parts outside the CDR3, the full variable domain is GAGVSQSPSNKVTEKGKDVELRCDPISGHTALYWYRQSLGQGLEFLIYFQGNSAPDKSGLPSDRFSAERTGGSVSTLTIQRTQQEDSAVYLCASSSTGRGLAGVGEQFFGPGTRLTVL.

This chain links TRBV5-1 with TRBJ2-1, with D uncertain. V shed 0 bases and J shed 9 bases, with 7 bases lying between them. The CDR3 has 12 residues. Germline CDR1 SGHRS, CDR2 YFSETQ. The CDR3, as DNA: TGCGCCAGCAGCTTGGGGTTGGGTGAGCAGTTCTTC. It encodes CASSLGLGEQFF.

The rearrangement joins TRBV30 to TRBJ1-3; tentative D call: TRBD1 (5 bases). Germline V gene data show CDR1 as GTSNPN and CDR2 as SVGIG (reference sequence). The CDR3 contains 16 residues. V lost 8 bases to trimming and J lost 2 bases, with 22 bases between them. The CDR3 region has the DNA TGTGCCCACGCGGGGGGACTCGGAGGAACTGGAAACACCATATATTTT. Its protein is CAHAGGLGGTGNTIYF.

This clone was picked up one time. The J gene is TRBJ1-5, the V gene TRBV28; D is unresolved. The CDR3 runs 16 residues. V dropped 5 bases and J dropped 1 base, with 15 bases sitting between them. CDR1 and CDR2 from the germline V gene are MDHEN and SYDVKM. The CDR3 loop reads CASSPTNQLSNQPQHF. For the CDR3, the DNA is TGTGCCAGCAGTCCAACTAATCAGCTAAGCAATCAGCCCCAGCATTTT.

The genes are TRBV5-1 and TRBJ1-1; D call uncertain. V shed 5 bases and J shed 2 bases, with 7 bases lying between them. This CDR3 spans 12 amino acids. In germline, CDR1 is SGHRS, CDR2 YFSETQ. The CDR3 sequence: CASRSGNTEAFF. CDR3 DNA sequence: TGCGCCAGCAGATCCGGAAACACTGAAGCTTTCTTT.

This sequence joins TRBV5-6 and TRBJ2-1; 11 bases align to TRBD1. Germline CDR1 SGHDT, CDR2 YYEEEE. The CDR3 totals 15 residues. Losses at the gene ends were 7 bases for V and 4 bases for J; bases not matched to a gene: 7. CDR3 protein: CASRAGTGGYNEQFF. CDR3 nucleotide sequence: TGTGCCAGCCGTGCGGGGACAGGGGGATACAATGAGCAGTTCTTC.